This entry concerns a single TCR beta chain. As yet, its antigen is unknown. The data derive from a study of cytomegalovirus exposure and HLA in healthy donors. The PCR had 60 Vbeta and 13 Jbeta primers. Profiling relied on immunoSEQ multiplex PCR, and the TCRdb table lists in-frame clones only, not all of them. The data hold about 160,000 clones, with 82% observed a single time. The study's findings and limits: Associated with cytomegalovirus, according to the listing, were 150 to 200 TCR beta chains. Immune exposure information comprised only CMV serostatus.

The clonotype comes from a girl aged 5 to 17 in good health and CMV-seropositive. The material sequenced was PBMCs.

The CDR3 DNA is TGTGCCAGCAGCCAGCGGGAAATAATGCAGTACACAGATACGCAGTATTTT. Amino acids: CASSQREIMQYTDTQYF. The chain carries TRBV5-6 and TRBJ2-3; 7 positions agree with TRBD2. Looked up from germline, CDR1 is SGHDT and CDR2 is YYEEEE. With 4 bases clipped from V and 2 bases from J, the junction kept 13 bases outside the gene matches. The CDR3 runs 17 residues.